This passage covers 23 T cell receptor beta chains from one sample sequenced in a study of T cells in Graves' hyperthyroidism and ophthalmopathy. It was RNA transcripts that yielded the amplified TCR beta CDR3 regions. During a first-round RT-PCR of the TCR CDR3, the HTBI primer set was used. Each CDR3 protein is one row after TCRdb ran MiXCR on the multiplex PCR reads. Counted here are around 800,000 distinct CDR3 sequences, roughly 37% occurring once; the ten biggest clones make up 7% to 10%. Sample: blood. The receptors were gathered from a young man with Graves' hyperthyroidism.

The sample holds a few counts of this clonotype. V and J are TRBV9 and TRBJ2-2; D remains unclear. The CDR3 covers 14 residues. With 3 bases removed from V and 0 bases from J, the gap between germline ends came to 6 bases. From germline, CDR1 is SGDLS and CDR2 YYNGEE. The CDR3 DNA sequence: TGTGCCAGCAGCGGAATCGCGAACACCGGGGAGCTGTTTTTT. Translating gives CASSGIANTGELFF.

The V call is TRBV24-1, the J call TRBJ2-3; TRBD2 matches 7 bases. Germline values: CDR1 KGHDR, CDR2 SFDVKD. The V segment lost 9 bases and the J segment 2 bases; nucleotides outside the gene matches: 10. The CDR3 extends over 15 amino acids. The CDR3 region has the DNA TGTGCCACCGGGAAGGGGACTACGATCACAGATACGCAGTATTTT. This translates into CATGKGTTITDTQYF.

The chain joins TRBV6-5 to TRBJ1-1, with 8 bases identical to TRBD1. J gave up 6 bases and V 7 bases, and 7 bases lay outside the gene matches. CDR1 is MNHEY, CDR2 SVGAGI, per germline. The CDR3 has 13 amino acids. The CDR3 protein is CASTRQGSAEAFF. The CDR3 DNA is TGTGCCAGCACCCGACAGGGGAGTGCTGAAGCTTTCTTT.

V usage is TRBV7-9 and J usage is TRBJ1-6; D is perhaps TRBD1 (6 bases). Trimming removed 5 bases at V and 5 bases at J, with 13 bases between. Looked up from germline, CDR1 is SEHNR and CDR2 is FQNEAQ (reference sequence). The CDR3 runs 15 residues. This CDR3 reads CASSKGGEDNSPLHF. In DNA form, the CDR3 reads TGTGCCAGCAGCAAGGGGGGGGAGGATAATTCACCCCTCCACTTT. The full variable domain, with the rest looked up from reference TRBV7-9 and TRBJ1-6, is DTGVSQNPRHKITKRGQNVTFRCDPISEHNRLYWYRQTLGQGPEFLTYFQNEAQLEKSRLLSDRFSAERPKGSFSTLEIQRTEQGDSAMYLCASSKGGEDNSPLHFGNGTRLTVT.

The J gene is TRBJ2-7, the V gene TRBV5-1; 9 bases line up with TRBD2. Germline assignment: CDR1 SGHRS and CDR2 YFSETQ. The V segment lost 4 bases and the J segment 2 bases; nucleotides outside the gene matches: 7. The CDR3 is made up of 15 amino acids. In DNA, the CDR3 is TGCGCCAGCAGCCCCCGACTAGCGGCCGCCTACGAGCAGTACTTC. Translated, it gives CASSPRLAAAYEQYF.

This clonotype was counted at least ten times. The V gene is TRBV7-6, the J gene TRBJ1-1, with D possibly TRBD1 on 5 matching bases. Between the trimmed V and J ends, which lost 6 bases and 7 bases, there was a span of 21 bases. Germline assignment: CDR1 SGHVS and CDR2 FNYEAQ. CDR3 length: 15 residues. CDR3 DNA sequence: TGTGCCAGCAGTCAAGGAGGGAACCGGGGGGGTGAAGCTTTCTTT. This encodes CASSQGGNRGGEAFF.

CDR3 sequence: CASSLPRGTYEQYF. DNA of the CDR3: TGTGCCAGCAGCTTACCCAGGGGGACCTACGAGCAGTACTTC. V is TRBV7-8 and J is TRBJ2-7; TRBD1 matches 7 bases. V trimming: 2 bases; J trimming: 2 bases; junction bases outside the gene matches: 3. The CDR3 is made up of 14 amino acids. Germline CDR1 SGHVS, CDR2 FQNEAQ.

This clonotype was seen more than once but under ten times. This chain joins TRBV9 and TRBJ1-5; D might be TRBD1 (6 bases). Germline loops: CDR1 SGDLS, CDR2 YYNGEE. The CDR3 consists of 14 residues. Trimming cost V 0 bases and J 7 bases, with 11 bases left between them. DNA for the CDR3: TGTGCCAGCAGCGTAGATAACAGGGAACAGCCCCAGCATTTT. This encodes CASSVDNREQPQHF.

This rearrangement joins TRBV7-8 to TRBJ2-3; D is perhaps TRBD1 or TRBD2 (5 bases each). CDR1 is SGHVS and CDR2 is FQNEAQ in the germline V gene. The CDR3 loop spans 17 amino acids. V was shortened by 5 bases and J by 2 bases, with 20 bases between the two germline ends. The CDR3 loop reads CASSQEVMAGTTDTQYF. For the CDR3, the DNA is TGTGCCAGCAGCCAAGAGGTGATGGCAGGGACCACAGATACGCAGTATTTT.

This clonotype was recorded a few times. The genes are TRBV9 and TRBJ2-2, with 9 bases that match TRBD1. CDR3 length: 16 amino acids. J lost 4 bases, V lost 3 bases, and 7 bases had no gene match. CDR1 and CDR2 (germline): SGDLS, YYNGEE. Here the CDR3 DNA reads TGTGCCAGCAGCGAGAGGGGGGACAGGGTCACCGGGGAGCTGTTTTTT. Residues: CASSERGDRVTGELFF.

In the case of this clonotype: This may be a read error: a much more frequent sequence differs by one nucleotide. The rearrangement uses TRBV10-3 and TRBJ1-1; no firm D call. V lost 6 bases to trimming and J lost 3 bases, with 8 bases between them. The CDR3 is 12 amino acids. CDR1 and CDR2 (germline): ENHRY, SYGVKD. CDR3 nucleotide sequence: TGTGCCATCAGAAGGAGGGACACTGAAGCTTTCTTT. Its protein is CAIRRRDTEAFF.

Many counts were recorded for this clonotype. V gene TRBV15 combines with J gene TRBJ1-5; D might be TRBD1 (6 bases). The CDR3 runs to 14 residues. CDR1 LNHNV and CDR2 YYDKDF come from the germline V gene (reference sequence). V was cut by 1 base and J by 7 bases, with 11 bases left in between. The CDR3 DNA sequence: TGTGCCACCAGCAGAGGGGGGGGGGCGCAGCCCCAGCATTTT. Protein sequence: CATSRGGGAQPQHF.

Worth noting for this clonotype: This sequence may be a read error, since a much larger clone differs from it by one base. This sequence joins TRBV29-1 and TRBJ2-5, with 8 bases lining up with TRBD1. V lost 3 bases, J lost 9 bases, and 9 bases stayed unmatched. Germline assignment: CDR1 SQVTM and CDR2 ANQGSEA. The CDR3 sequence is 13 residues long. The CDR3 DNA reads TGCAGCGTTGACAGGGGACAGGAGGCAGCCCAGTACTTC. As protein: CSVDRGQEAAQYF.

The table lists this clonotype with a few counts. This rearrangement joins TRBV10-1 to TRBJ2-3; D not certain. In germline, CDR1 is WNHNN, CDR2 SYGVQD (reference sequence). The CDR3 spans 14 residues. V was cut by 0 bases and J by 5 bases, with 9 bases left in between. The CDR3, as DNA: TGCGCCAGCAGTGAGTCCTCCTCTCAAGATACGCAGTATTTT. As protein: CASSESSSQDTQYF.

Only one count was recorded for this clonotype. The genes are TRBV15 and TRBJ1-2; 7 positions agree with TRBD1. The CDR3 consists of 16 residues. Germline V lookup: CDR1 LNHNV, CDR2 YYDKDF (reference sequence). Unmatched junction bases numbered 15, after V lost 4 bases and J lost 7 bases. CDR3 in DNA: TGTGCCACCAGCATCTTCACGGAGGGGGCTTTATCTGGCTACACCTTC. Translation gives CATSIFTEGALSGYTF. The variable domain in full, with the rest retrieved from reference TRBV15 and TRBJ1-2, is DAMVIQNPRYQVTQFGKPVTLSCSQTLNHNVMYWYQQKSSQAPKLLFHYYDKDFNNEADTPDNFQSRRPNTSFCFLDIRSPGLGDTAMYLCATSIFTEGALSGYTFGSGTRLTVV.

CDR3 sequence reads: CASSLTGIGTEAFF. As DNA, the CDR3 is TGTGCCAGCAGCTTGACAGGGATTGGCACTGAAGCTTTCTTT. V is TRBV11-3 and J is TRBJ1-1, with 7 nucleotides matching TRBD1. Unmatched junction bases numbered 5, after V lost 3 bases and J lost 4 bases. The CDR3 is 14 residues long. Germline lookup yields CDR1 SGHNT and CDR2 YENEEA.

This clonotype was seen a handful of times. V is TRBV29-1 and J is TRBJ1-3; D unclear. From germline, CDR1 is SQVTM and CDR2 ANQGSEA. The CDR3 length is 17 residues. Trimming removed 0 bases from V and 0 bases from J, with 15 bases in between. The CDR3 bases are TGCAGCGTTGAAGAGTTCAGATTTGGAAGCTCTGGAAACACCATATATTTT. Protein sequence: CSVEEFRFGSSGNTIYF.

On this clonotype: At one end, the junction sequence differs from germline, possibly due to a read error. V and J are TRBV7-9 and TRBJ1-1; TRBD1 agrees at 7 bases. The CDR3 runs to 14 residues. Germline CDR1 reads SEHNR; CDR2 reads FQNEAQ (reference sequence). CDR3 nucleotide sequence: TGTGCCGGCAGCCAGGGGGGGGGAGACACTGAAGCTTTCTTT. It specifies CAGSQGGGDTEAFF.

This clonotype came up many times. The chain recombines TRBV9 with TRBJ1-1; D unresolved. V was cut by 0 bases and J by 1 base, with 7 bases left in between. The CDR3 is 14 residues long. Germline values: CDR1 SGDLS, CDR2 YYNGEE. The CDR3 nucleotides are TGTGCCAGCAGCGTAGGACGGGAGAACACTGAAGCTTTCTTT. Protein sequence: CASSVGRENTEAFF.

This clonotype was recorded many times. CDR3 region: CATSRDPQAPVEAFF. The CDR3 DNA follows: TGTGCCACCAGCAGAGATCCCCAGGCTCCGGTGGAAGCTTTCTTT. The rearrangement links TRBV15 to TRBJ1-1; D is unresolved. The CDR3 extends over 15 amino acids. Looked up from germline, CDR1 is LNHNV and CDR2 is YYDKDF (reference sequence). V lost 0 bases, J lost 8 bases, and 16 bases lay in between.

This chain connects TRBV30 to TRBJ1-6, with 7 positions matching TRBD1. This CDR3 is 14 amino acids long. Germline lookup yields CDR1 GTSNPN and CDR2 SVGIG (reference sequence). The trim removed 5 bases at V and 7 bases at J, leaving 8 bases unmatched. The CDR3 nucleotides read TGTGCCTGGGGACAGGACTCATGGAATTCACCCCTCCACTTT. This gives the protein CAWGQDSWNSPLHF.

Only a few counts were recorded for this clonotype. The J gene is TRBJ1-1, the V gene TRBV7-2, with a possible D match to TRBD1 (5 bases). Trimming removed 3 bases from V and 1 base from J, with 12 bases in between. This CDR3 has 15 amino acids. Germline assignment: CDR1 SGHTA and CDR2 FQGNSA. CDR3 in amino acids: CASSLSGRANTEAFF. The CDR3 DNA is TGTGCCAGCAGCTTGAGTGGCAGGGCGAACACTGAAGCTTTCTTT.

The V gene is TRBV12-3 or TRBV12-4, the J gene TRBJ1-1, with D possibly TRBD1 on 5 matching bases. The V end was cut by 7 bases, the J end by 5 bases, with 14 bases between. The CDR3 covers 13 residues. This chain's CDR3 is CASTLSGGTEAFF. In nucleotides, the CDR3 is TGTGCCAGCACCCTCTCTGGGGGGACTGAAGCTTTCTTT.